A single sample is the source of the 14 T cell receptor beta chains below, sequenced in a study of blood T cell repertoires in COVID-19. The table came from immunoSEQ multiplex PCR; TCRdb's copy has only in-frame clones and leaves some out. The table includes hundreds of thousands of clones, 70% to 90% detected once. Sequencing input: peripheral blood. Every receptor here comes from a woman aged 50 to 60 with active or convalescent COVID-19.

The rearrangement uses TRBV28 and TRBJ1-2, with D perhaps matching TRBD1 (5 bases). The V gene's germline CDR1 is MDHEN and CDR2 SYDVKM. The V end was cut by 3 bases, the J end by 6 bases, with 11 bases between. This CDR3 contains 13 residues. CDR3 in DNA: TGTGCCAGCAGTTTTCGGGGGTGGAATGGCTACACCTTC. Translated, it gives CASSFRGWNGYTF.

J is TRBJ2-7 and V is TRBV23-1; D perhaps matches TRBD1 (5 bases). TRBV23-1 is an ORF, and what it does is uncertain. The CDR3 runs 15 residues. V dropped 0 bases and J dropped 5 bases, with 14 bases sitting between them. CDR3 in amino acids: CASSQSPGQDNEQYF. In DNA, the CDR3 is TGCGCCAGCAGTCAATCGCCAGGGCAGGATAACGAGCAGTACTTC.

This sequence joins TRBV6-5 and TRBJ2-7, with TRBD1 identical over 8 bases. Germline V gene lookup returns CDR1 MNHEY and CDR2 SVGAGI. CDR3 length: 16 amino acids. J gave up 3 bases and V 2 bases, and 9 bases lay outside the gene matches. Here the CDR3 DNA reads TGTGCCAGCAGTTACACCCAGGGGGCCTTACTCTACGAGCAGTACTTC. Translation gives CASSYTQGALLYEQYF.

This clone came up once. The CDR3 loop reads CASSPPAGRENGYTF. CDR3 DNA: TGTGCCAGCTCACCACCGGCCGGGAGGGAGAATGGCTACACCTTC. This sequence joins TRBV18 and TRBJ1-2, with no clear D. CDR3 length equals 15 residues. V was shortened by 0 bases and J by 6 bases, with 14 bases between the two germline ends. Germline CDR1 KGHSH, CDR2 LQKENI.

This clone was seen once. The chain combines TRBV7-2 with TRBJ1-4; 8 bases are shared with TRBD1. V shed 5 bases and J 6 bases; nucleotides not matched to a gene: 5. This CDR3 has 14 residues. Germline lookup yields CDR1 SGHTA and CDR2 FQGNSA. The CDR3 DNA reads TGTGCCAGCAGCCCAGACAGGGGCTATGAAAAACTGTTTTTT. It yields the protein CASSPDRGYEKLFF.

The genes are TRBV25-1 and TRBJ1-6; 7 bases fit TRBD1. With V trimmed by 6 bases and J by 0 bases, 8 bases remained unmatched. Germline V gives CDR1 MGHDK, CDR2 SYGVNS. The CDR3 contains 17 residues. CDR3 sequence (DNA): TGTGCCAGCAGCGACACAGGGGTCGGCTCCTATAATTCACCCCTCCACTTT. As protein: CASSDTGVGSYNSPLHF.

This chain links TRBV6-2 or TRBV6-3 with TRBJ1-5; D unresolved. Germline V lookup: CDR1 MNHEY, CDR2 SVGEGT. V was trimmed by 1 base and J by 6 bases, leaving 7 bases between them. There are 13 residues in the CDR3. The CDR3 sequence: CASSYFRVQPQHF. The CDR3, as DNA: TGTGCCAGCAGTTACTTCCGGGTTCAGCCCCAGCATTTT.

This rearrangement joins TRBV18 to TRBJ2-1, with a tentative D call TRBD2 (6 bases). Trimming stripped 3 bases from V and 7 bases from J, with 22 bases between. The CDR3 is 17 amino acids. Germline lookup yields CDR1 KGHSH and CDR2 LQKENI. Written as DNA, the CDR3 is TGTGCCAGCTCACCCTCTTGGGGAGGTTGGGGTAGGAATGAGCAGTTCTTC. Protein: CASSPSWGGWGRNEQFF.

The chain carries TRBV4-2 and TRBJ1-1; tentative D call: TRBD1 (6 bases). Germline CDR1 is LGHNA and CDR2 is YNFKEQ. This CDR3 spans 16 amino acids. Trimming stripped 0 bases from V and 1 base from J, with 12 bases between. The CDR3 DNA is TGTGCCAGCAGCCAAGATGGGGGCGCGAGGAACACTGAAGCTTTCTTT. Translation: CASSQDGGARNTEAFF.

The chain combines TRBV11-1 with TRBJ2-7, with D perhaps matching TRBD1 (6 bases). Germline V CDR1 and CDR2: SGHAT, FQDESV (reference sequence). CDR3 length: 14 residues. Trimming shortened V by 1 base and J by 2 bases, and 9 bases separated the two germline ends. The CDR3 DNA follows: TGTGCCAGCAGCTTAGGGACAGTACCCTACGAGCAGTACTTC. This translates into CASSLGTVPYEQYF.

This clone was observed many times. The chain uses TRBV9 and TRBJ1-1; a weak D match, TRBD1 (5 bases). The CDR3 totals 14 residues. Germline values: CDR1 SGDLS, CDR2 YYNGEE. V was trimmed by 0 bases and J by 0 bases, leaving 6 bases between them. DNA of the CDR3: TGTGCCAGCAGCGTAGAGACAGTGAACACTGAAGCTTTCTTT. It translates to CASSVETVNTEAFF.

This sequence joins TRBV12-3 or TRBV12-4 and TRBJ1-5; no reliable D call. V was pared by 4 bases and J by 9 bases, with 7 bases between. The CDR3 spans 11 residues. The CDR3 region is CASSSGWPQHF. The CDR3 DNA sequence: TGTGCCAGCAGTTCCGGGTGGCCCCAGCATTTT.

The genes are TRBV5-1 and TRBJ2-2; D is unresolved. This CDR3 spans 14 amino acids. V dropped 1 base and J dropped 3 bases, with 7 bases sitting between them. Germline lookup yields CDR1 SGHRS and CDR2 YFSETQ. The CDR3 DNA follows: TGCGCCAGCAGCTTGTTCCAGGACACCGGGGAGCTGTTTTTT. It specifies CASSLFQDTGELFF. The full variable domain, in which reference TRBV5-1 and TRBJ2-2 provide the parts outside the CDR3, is KAGVTQTPRYLIKTRGQQVTLSCSPISGHRSVSWYQQTPGQGLQFLFEYFSETQRNKGNFPGRFSGRQFSNSRSEMNVSTLELGDSALYLCASSLFQDTGELFFGEGSRLTVL.

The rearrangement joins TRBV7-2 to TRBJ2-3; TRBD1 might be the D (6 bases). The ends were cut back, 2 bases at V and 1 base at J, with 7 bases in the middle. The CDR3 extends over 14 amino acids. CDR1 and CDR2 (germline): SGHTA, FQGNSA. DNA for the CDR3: TGTGCCAGCAGCTTAAGGACAGGCACAGATACGCAGTATTTT. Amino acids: CASSLRTGTDTQYF.